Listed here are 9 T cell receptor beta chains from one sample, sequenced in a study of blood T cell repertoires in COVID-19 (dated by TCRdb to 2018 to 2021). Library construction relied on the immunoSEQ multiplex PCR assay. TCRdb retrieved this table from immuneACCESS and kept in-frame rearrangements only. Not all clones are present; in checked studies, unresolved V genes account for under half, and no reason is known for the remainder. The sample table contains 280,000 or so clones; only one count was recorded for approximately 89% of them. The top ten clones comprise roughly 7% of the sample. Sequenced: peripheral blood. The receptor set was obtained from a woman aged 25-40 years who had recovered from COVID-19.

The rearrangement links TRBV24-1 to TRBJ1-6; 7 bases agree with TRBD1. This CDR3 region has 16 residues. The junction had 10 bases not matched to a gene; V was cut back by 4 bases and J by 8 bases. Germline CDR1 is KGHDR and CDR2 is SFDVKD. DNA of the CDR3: TGTGCCACCAGTGACACCTATAGACAGGGAGATTCACCCCTCCACTTT. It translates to CATSDTYRQGDSPLHF.

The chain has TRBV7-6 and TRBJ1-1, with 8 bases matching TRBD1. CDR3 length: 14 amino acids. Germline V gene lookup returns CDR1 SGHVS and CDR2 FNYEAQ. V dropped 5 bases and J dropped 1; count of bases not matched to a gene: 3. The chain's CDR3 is CASSGGTGNTEAFF. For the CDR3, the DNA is TGTGCCAGCAGCGGCGGGACAGGGAACACTGAAGCTTTCTTT.

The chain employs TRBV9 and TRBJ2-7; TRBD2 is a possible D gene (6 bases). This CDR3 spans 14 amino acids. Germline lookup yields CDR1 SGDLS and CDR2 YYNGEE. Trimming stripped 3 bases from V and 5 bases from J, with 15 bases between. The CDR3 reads CASSEVGGRDEQYF. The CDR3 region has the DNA TGTGCCAGCAGCGAGGTGGGGGGACGGGACGAGCAGTACTTC.

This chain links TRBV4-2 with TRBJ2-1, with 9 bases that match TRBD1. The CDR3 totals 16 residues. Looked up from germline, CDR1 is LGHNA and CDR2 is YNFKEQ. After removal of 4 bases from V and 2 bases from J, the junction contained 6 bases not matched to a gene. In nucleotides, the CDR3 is TGTGCCAGCAGCCCTCGGACAGGGGAGACCTACAATGAGCAGTTCTTC. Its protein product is CASSPRTGETYNEQFF.

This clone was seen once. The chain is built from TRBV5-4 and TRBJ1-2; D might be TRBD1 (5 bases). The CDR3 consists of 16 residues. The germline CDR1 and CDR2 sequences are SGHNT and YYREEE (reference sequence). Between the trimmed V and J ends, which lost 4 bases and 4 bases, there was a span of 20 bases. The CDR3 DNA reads TGTGCCAGCAGCCCTGGCCCTAAACAGGAGACCTATGGCTACACCTTC. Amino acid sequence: CASSPGPKQETYGYTF.

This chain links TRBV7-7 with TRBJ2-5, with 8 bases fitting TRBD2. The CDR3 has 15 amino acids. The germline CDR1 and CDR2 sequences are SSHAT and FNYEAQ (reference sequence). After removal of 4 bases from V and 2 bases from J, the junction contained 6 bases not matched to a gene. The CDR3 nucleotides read TGTGCCAGCAGCTCCGTAGGCGGGGGGCAAGAGACCCAGTACTTC. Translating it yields CASSSVGGGQETQYF.

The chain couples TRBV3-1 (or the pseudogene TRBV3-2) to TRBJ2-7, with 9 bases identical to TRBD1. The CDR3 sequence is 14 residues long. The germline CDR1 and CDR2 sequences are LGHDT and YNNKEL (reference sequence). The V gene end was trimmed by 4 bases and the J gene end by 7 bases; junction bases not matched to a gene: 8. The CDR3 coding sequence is TGTGCCAGCAGCCCCCGGGACAGGGCTCGGGAGCAGTACTTC. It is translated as CASSPRDRAREQYF.

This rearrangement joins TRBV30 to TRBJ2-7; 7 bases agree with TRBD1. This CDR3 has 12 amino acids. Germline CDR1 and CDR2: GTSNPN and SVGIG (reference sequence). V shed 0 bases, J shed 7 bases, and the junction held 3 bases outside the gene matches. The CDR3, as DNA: TGTGCCTGGAGTGTAAGGGGGCGGGAGCAGTACTTC. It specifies CAWSVRGREQYF.

In DNA form, the CDR3 reads TGTGCCAGCAGCCAAGAACAGGGGAGAGGAAACACCATATATTTT. This translates into CASSQEQGRGNTIYF. V gene TRBV4-2 combines with J gene TRBJ1-3; 7 positions agree with TRBD1. J lost 4 bases, V lost 0 bases, and 3 bases had no gene match. Germline V gene lookup returns CDR1 LGHNA and CDR2 YNFKEQ. CDR3 length: 15 residues.